This TCR beta chain was sequenced in a study of CD8 T cells in ankylosing spondylitis. Study results and caveats: Peripheral blood held disease-linked clones only at relatively low frequency, and these were CD8+. The study identified a TCR beta motif of roughly eight highly homologous variants that appeared characteristic of ankylosing spondylitis blood.

This CDR3 spans 12 amino acids. Trimming stripped 11 bases from V and 7 bases from J, with 18 bases between. This clonotype was observed at least ten times. Its cognate antigen is unknown. TCR beta libraries were made by quantitative 5'-RACE with molecular barcodes. TCRdb reprocessed the 5' RACE reads with MiXCR, giving one entry per CDR3 protein. The sample yields fewer than 400,000 distinct CDR3 sequences, over 12% seen once. The sequence was obtained from a male donor with ankylosing spondylitis or in good health (not recorded which). The chain uses TRBV12-3 or TRBV12-4 and TRBJ2-7; unclear D gene. The sequencing input was blood, either unsorted or a sorted T cell fraction (not recorded which). The CDR3 DNA follows: TGTGCCTCCTCGGACCTGGCGTATGAGCAGTACTTC. Amino acid sequence: CASSDLAYEQYF.